The sequence of this T cell receptor beta chain was determined in a study of T cell responses to AZD1222 COVID-19 vaccine. Across the whole study: Pooled samples include second doses given at about 4 or 12 weeks.

Profiling relied on immunoSEQ multiplex PCR, and the TCRdb table lists in-frame clones only, not all of them. Found here are about 85,000 clones, around 90% of them singletons; the top ten hold under 7%. Germline loops: CDR1 MNHEY, CDR2 SMNVEV (reference sequence). Trimming removed 5 bases at V and 5 bases at J, with 9 bases between. The CDR3 totals 13 residues. The TCR originated in an adult in good health. The material sequenced was peripheral blood, taken on day 0 of AZD1222 vaccination. V gene TRBV27 combines with J gene TRBJ1-4, with TRBD1 as a possible D gene (5 bases). The CDR3 nucleotides are TGTGCCAGCAGTATCCGACAGAATGAAAAACTGTTTTTT. The encoded protein is CASSIRQNEKLFF.